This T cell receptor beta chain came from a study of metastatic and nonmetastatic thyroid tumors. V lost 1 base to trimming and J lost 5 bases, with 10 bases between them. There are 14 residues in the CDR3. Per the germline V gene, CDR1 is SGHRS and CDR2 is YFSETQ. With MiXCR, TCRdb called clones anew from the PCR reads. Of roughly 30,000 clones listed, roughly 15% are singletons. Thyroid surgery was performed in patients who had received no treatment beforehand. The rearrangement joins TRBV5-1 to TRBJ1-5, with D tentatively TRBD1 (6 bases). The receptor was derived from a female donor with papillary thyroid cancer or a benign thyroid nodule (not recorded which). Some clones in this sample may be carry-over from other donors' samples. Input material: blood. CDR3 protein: CASSLTGPYQPQHF. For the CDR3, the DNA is TGCGCCAGCAGCTTGACAGGGCCTTATCAGCCCCAGCATTTT.